The rows below give T cell receptor beta chains drawn from one sample of a study of molecular identifiers for immune sequencing clone quantification. One entry per CDR3 protein, called by TCRdb with MiXCR from the PCR reads. Among about 640,000 distinct CDR3 sequences listed, 20% were seen once. Sequencing used naive CD8+ T cells from blood, with Jurkat cell RNA spiked in. Receptors originate from a human donor in good health. Some libraries in this study had Jurkat cell RNA spiked in. CDR3s include the opening cysteine and the closing phenylalanine or tryptophan. The D gene is left open where the match is weak. Not all rows give a size; the values are once, few, many and, for expanded clones, a class.

j_call cdr3_length v_call d_call clone_size cdr3_nt cdr3_aa
TRBJ1-6 13 TRBV6-4 NA few TGTGCCAGCAGTGAAACGGGGAATTCACCCCTCCACTTT CASSETGNSPLHF
TRBJ2-7 16 TRBV11-2 TRBD1 once TGTGCCAGCAGCCCACACATCGGACAGGGGGCCAACGAGCAGTACTTC CASSPHIGQGANEQYF
TRBJ1-5 15 TRBV19 NA NA TGTGCCAGTAGTATCTTCGGGGCAGACAATCAGCCCCAGCATTTT CASSIFGADNQPQHF
TRBJ2-7 12 TRBV12-3/TRBV12-4 NA NA TGTGCCAGCGGCCGAGGTGGTTGGGAGCAGTACTTC CASGRGGWEQYF
TRBJ1-1 15 TRBV4-1 NA many TGCGCCAGCAGCCAAGTACCTGGCGGGGACACTGAAGCTTTCTTT CASSQVPGGDTEAFF
TRBJ1-2 15 TRBV29-1 NA many TGCAGCGTTCATACCCTCAGGGAAGGTGGTTATGGCTACACCTTC CSVHTLREGGYGYTF
TRBJ2-3 15 TRBV6-2/TRBV6-3 TRBD1 many TGTGCCAGCAGTTCAACAGGGGCCAGCACAGATACGCAGTATTTT CASSSTGASTDTQYF
TRBJ2-1 12 TRBV11-2 NA NA TGTGCCACCACGACTAGTCACAATGAGCAGTTCTTC CATTTSHNEQFF
TRBJ2-7 14 TRBV4-3 NA many TGCGCCAGCAGCCAAGATCGGAAGGGTTACGAGCAGTACTTC CASSQDRKGYEQYF
TRBJ1-4 12 TRBV27 NA NA TGTGCCAGCGGTATAGTAAATGAAAAACTGTTTTTT CASGIVNEKLFF
TRBJ1-1 14 TRBV24-1 NA many TGTGCCACCAGTGATCCCCCGCAGAACACTGAAGCTTTCTTT CATSDPPQNTEAFF